What follows are 18 T cell receptor beta chains derived from one specimen sequenced in a study of tissue T cells after allogeneic stem cell transplantation. Sequencing was performed with immunoSEQ multiplex PCR; in TCRdb, only in-frame clones are kept and a portion is missing. This sample carries more than 45,000 clones, roughly 73% of them seen once, and the ten largest clones take under 0.9%. The sample consisted of sorted cells pooled from one or two spleens. Receptors were obtained from a pool of C57BL/6 mice in good health.

A remark on this clone: Gene names and germline refer to mouse. The CDR3 is CAWSLGGRGSDYTF. The DNA read from the CDR3 is TGTGCCTGGAGTCTAGGGGGGAGGGGCTCCGACTACACC. This sequence joins TRBV31 and TRBJ1-2; the D gene is possibly TRBD1 (6 bases). The CDR3 extends 1 residue past the end of the read, so its final part is completed from the germline J gene. V lost 0 bases and J lost 4, with 12 bases in between. The CDR3 runs 14 residues. Germline V lookup: CDR1 GKSSPN, CDR2 SITVG.

Regarding this clone: Gene names and germline refer to mouse. The CDR3 is cut off 1 residue early in the read; its end comes from the germline J gene. The V and J genes are TRBV2 and TRBJ2-5; TRBD1 is a possible D gene (6 bases). V lost 4 bases, J lost 1 base, and 6 bases lay in between. CDR1 LGHNA and CDR2 YSYQKL come from the germline V gene. The CDR3 is 13 residues long. The CDR3 loop is CASSRTDQDTQYF. The sequenced part of the CDR3 DNA is TGTGCCAGCAGCCGGACAGACCAAGACACCCAGTAC.

For this clone: Gene labels here are mouse ones. The read halts 1 residue ahead of the CDR3 end, with the missing end drawn from the germline J gene. This chain joins TRBV13-1 and TRBJ1-2; 8 nucleotides line up with TRBD1. The CDR3 spans 13 residues. Germline V gene sequence: CDR1 NSHNY, CDR2 SYGAGN. Trimming at V came to 5 bases and at J to 0 bases, leaving 0 bases not matched to a gene. The CDR3 here is CASRQGANSDYTF. The sequenced part of the CDR3 DNA is TGTGCCAGCAGACAGGGGGCAAACTCCGACTACACC.

In the case of this clone: Gene names follow the mouse nomenclature. The DNA ends 1 residue before the CDR3 does, and the rest of the CDR3 is filled in from the germline J gene. The chain uses TRBV3 and TRBJ1-2; D is unresolved. CDR1 and CDR2 (germline): SNHLY, FYNGKV (reference sequence). Trimming shortened V by 1 base and J by 0 bases, and 3 bases separated the two germline ends. This CDR3 has 13 residues. CDR3 sequence reads: CASSLVPNSDYTF. Incomplete CDR3 DNA: TGTGCCAGCAGCTTAGTCCCAAACTCCGACTACACC.

With regard to this clone: Gene names and germline match the mouse. Read sequence stops 1 residue before the CDR3 end, and the germline J gene provides the missing end. The chain combines TRBV31 with TRBJ1-2; D is possibly TRBD1 (6 bases). Trimming stripped 3 bases from V and 5 bases from J, with 10 bases between. The germline CDR1 and CDR2 sequences are GKSSPN and SITVG. This CDR3 comprises 12 residues. CDR3 DNA, as far as it was read: TGTGCCTGGAGCGAAACAGGGTCCGACTACACC. It is translated as CAWSETGSDYT. The CDR3 in full is CAWSETGSDYTF. The whole variable domain, remainder taken from reference TRBV31 and TRBJ1-2, is AQTIHQWPVAEIKAVGSPLSLGCTIKGKSSPNLYWYWQATGGTLQQLFYSITVGQVESVVQLNLSASRPKDDQFILSTEKLLLSHSGFYLCAWSETGSDYTFGSGTRLLVI.

This clone was seen more than once but under ten times. The gene symbols are mouse symbols. The read terminates 1 residue ahead of where the CDR3 ends, so the germline J gene completes it. The sample has other DNA sequences that encode this CDR3 too. The chain employs TRBV1 and TRBJ2-1; the match to TRBD2 covers 7 bases. V lost 0 bases and J lost 1; bases outside the gene matches: 0. The CDR3 is 15 amino acids. The germline V gene has CDR1 NSQYPW and CDR2 LRSPGD (reference sequence). The DNA read from the CDR3 is TGCACCTGCAGTGCAGAGGGGGGGAACTATGCTGAGCAGTTC. Amino acids: CTCSAEGGNYAEQF. In full, the CDR3 reads CTCSAEGGNYAEQFF.

Concerning this clone itself: Genes and germline come from the mouse. The sequence runs out 1 residue before the end of the CDR3; the remainder is reconstructed from the germline J gene. The chain links TRBV13-3 to TRBJ1-4; no clear D gene. CDR3 length equals 12 residues. The V gene's germline CDR1 is NNHDY and CDR2 SYVADS. V lost 0 bases to trimming and J lost 7 bases, with 4 bases between them. The CDR3 DNA, read in part, is TGTGCCAGCAGTGATGGTGCCGAAAGATTATTT. It translates to CASSDGAERLF. The whole CDR3 protein is CASSDGAERLFF.

Notes on this clone: Mouse germline and gene names are used. The read falls 1 residue short of the CDR3 end, and the missing part is taken from the germline J gene. The chain recombines TRBV13-2 with TRBJ2-5; possibly TRBD1 or TRBD2 for D (6 bases each). The CDR3 has 15 residues. Trimming removed 2 bases at V and 0 bases at J, with 10 bases between. Germline lookup yields CDR1 NNHNN and CDR2 SYGAGS (reference sequence). The CDR3 sequence is CASGERGRNQDTQYF. CDR3 bases read: TGTGCCAGCGGTGAGCGGGGGCGTAACCAAGACACCCAGTAC.

This clone was recorded a few times. Gene names are mouse gene names. The CDR3 end lies 1 residue beyond the end of the read and is filled in from the germline J gene. The chain has TRBV13-2 and TRBJ2-7, with 8 bases that match TRBD1. Germline V lookup: CDR1 NNHNN, CDR2 SYGAGS (reference sequence). Unmatched junction bases numbered 0, after V lost 3 bases and J lost 4 bases. CDR3 length: 12 amino acids. Partial CDR3 DNA: TGTGCCAGCGGTGGACAGGGGTATGAACAGTAC. Protein product: CASGGQGYEQY. The complete CDR3 sequence is CASGGQGYEQYF.

With respect to this clone: Each gene name is a mouse one. The missing CDR3 end, 1 residue past where the read stops, is filled in from the germline J gene. This rearrangement joins TRBV13-1 to TRBJ2-1, with TRBD2 identical over 8 bases. The V gene end was trimmed by 7 bases and the J gene end by 2 bases; junction bases not matched to a gene: 2. CDR1 and CDR2 (germline): NSHNY, SYGAGN. The CDR3 loop spans 13 amino acids. CDR3 region: CASGWGDYAEQFF. CDR3 DNA, as far as it was read: TGTGCCAGCGGCTGGGGGGACTATGCTGAGCAGTTC.

In the case of this clone: Gene names follow the mouse nomenclature. Sequencing ends 1 residue short of the CDR3 end; the germline J gene provides the rest. This chain links TRBV13-2 with TRBJ1-4, with TRBD1 identical over 8 bases. The CDR3 has 15 residues. Losses at the gene ends were 6 bases for V and 3 bases for J; bases not matched to a gene: 7. The germline gives CDR1 NNHNN, CDR2 SYGAGS (reference sequence). The CDR3 sequence is CASDDRGKANERLFF. CDR3 bases read: TGTGCCAGCGACGACAGGGGTAAGGCCAACGAAAGATTATTT.

Turning to this clone: These gene names are mouse names. Incomplete CDR3 DNA: TGCACCTGCAGTGGGACAGGGGCCTATAATTCGCCCCTCTAC. Translating gives CTCSGTGAYNSPLY. The entire CDR3 protein reads CTCSGTGAYNSPLYF. The genes are TRBV1 and TRBJ1-6, with TRBD1 identical over 9 bases. With the read ending 1 residue before the CDR3 end, the germline J gene is used to fill in that end. TRBJ1-6 counts as an open reading frame of uncertain function. The CDR3 is 15 amino acids. Germline loops: CDR1 NSQYPW, CDR2 LRSPGD (reference sequence). V trimming: 4 bases; J trimming: 2 bases; junction bases outside the gene matches: 0.

Only a few counts were recorded for this clone. Gene names follow the mouse nomenclature. The CDR3 end falls 1 residue outside the read, so it is completed with the germline J gene. This chain joins TRBV2 and TRBJ2-3, with unresolved D. The V gene lost 3 bases and the J gene lost 0 bases, with 7 bases spanning the gap. The length of the CDR3 is 14 residues. Germline values: CDR1 LGHNA, CDR2 YSYQKL. The chain's CDR3 is CASSHPASAETLYF. The CDR3 DNA, read in part, is TGTGCCAGCAGCCACCCAGCTAGTGCAGAAACGCTGTAT.

As regards this clone: Here the gene names and germline are mouse. The read finishes 1 residue shy of the CDR3 end, and the germline J gene is used to complete it. The chain combines TRBV4 with TRBJ1-2; 12 bases are a match to TRBD1. Trimming took 4 bases from V and 3 from J; bases not matched to a gene: 0. The CDR3 loop spans 14 amino acids. Germline V gene sequence: CDR1 LGHDT, CDR2 YNNKQL (reference sequence). The CDR3 is CASSWDRGHSDYTF. The CDR3 DNA, read in part, is TGTGCCAGCAGCTGGGACAGGGGGCACTCCGACTACACC.

Notes on this clone: Each gene name is a mouse one. The observed sequence ends 1 residue before the CDR3 terminus, with the missing tail filled in from the germline J gene. The chain links TRBV12-1 to TRBJ1-2; tentative D call: TRBD1 (6 bases). The CDR3 contains 13 residues. Looked up from germline, CDR1 is SGHSN and CDR2 is HYEKVE. The ends were cut back, 4 bases at V and 4 bases at J, with 12 bases in the middle. The sequenced CDR3 bases are TGTGCCAGCTCCCCAGGGGCAGGCTCCGACTACACC. Encoded protein: CASSPGAGSDYT. The complete CDR3 sequence is CASSPGAGSDYTF. The full variable domain, completed using reference TRBV12-1 and TRBJ1-2, is DSGVVQSPRHIIKEKGGRSVLTCIPISGHSNVVWYQQTLGKELKFLIQHYEKVERDKGFLPSRFSVQQFDDYHSEMNMSALELEDSAMYFCASSPGAGSDYTFGSGTRLLVI.

This clone was detected a few times. Genes and germline are mouse. The read ends 1 residue before the CDR3 terminus; that terminus is restored from the germline J gene. The chain combines TRBV20 with TRBJ2-2, with D tentatively TRBD1 (6 bases). The V gene lost 5 bases and the J gene lost 0 bases, with 10 bases spanning the gap. The CDR3 contains 14 residues. Per germline, CDR1 GFQATS and CDR2 STVNSAI. The CDR3 region is CGAVTGSNTGQLYF. The DNA read from the CDR3 is TGTGGTGCTGTGACAGGTTCAAACACCGGGCAGCTCTAC.

About this clone itself: The gene symbols are mouse symbols. The read terminates 1 residue before the CDR3 end, so the remaining end is supplied by the germline J gene. The rearrangement joins TRBV13-1 to TRBJ1-2; a weak D match, TRBD1 (6 bases). The CDR3 extends over 14 amino acids. Germline CDR1 NSHNY, CDR2 SYGAGN. V gave up 0 bases and J gave up 1 base, with 7 bases separating them. The CDR3 spells CASSDGRGNSDYTF. The CDR3 bases that were read are TGTGCCAGCAGTGATGGCAGGGGAAACTCCGACTACACC.

Worth noting for this clone: Genes and germline come from the mouse. Read data end 1 residue before the CDR3 end; the end is taken from the germline J gene. The rearrangement links TRBV19 to TRBJ2-2; 10 nucleotides line up with TRBD2. The CDR3 is 16 residues long. CDR1 FNHDT and CDR2 SITEND come from the germline V gene (reference sequence). V was pared by 5 bases and J by 0 bases, with 4 bases of the junction left unmatched. CDR3 region: CASSNDWGANTGQLYF. The CDR3 bases that were read are TGTGCCAGCAGCAATGACTGGGGGGCAAACACCGGGCAGCTCTAC.